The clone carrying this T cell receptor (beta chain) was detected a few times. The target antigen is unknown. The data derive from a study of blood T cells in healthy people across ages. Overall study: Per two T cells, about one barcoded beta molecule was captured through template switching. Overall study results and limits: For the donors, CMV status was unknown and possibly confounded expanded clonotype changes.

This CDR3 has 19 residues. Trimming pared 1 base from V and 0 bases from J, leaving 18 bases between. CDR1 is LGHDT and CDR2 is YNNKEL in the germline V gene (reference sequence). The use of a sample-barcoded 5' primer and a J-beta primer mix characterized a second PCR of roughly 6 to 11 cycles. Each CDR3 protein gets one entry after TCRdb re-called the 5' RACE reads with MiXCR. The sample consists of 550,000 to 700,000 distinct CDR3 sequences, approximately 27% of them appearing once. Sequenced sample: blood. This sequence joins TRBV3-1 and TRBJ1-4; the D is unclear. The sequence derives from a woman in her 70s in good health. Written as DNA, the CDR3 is TGTGCCAGCAGCCAAGGACTGTACATCAACGGGGCAACTAATGAAAAACTGTTTTTT. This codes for CASSQGLYINGATNEKLFF.